These 9 T cell receptor beta chains came from one sample sequenced in a study of esophageal squamous cell carcinoma under preoperative chemotherapy (dated by TCRdb to 2017 to 2018). Library preparation was by PCR. Sequencing used a HiSeq X Ten. TCRdb reprocessing: public reads trimmed at Q25 with fastp, clones called with MiXCR, in-frame beta chains kept. CDR3 protein duplicates are merged, each entry listing the most common genes and DNA. The sample has around 9,700 distinct CDR3 sequences on record, roughly 60% of them singletons. Jointly, the top ten make up 29% of the sample. This specimen's time point label, interpreted: after preoperative PTX-NDP chemotherapy. Collection of the sample occurred from a patient given preoperative chemotherapy. Receptors were obtained from a human donor with esophageal squamous cell carcinoma. The donor label of this sample is uncertain.

This rearrangement joins TRBV6-1 to TRBJ2-2; the D call may be TRBD1 or TRBD2 (6 bases each). Per germline, CDR1 MNHNS and CDR2 SASEGT. Trimming cost V 7 bases and J 10 bases, with 19 bases left between them. The CDR3 sequence is 14 residues long. In DNA, the CDR3 is TGTGCCAGCACCCCCGGGGGCCCCCGAACGGAGCTGTTTTTT. This translates into CASTPGGPRTELFF.

At least ten counts were recorded for this clonotype. This may arise from a read error, as a much more abundant clone is one base away. The V and J genes are TRBV6-1 and TRBJ2-1, with 10 bases identical to TRBD2. The DNA matches TRBJ2-7 better at its end, which makes the J call doubtful. Germline CDR1 and CDR2: MNHNS and SASEGT. The CDR3 is made up of 15 amino acids. CDR3 nucleotide sequence: TGTGCCAGCAGGCGGACTAGCGGCTCCTACAATGAGCAGTACTTC. The encoded protein is CASRRTSGSYNEQYF.

This chain uses TRBV6-1 with TRBJ2-4; 7 positions agree with TRBD2. The DNA end is a closer match to TRBJ2-5, so the J assignment may be wrong. The CDR3 is made up of 16 amino acids. Per germline, CDR1 MNHNS and CDR2 SASEGT. As DNA, the CDR3 is TGTGCCAGCGGGGAGGGTGGGGGGGGTGACCCAGAGACCCAGTACTTC. Its translation: CASGEGGGGDPETQYF.

The chain is built from TRBV6-5 and TRBJ2-3; 8 nucleotides match TRBD1. CDR3 length equals 19 residues. CDR1 is MNHEY and CDR2 is SVGAGI in the germline V gene. Trimming removed 1 base from V and 2 bases from J; junction bases left unmatched: 14. The CDR3 DNA follows: TGTGCCAGCAGTTACTACAGGGGGTTTAATTCTCGTTTCACAGATACGCAGTATTTT. Protein sequence: CASSYYRGFNSRFTDTQYF.

The genes are TRBV12-5 and TRBJ2-1, with 13 bases that match TRBD2. The CDR3 spans 16 residues. Germline lookup yields CDR1 LGHNT and CDR2 FRNRAP. The J segment lost 0 bases and the V segment lost 4 bases, leaving 0 bases of the junction unmatched. This CDR3 is CASGWTSGSSYNEQFF. CDR3 in DNA: TGTGCTAGTGGTTGGACTAGCGGGAGCTCCTACAATGAGCAGTTCTTC. Filled out from reference TRBV12-5 and TRBJ2-1, the complete variable domain reads DARVTQTPRHKVTEMGQEVTMRCQPILGHNTVFWYRQTMMQGLELLAYFRNRAPLDDSGMPKDRFSAEMPDATLATLKIQPSEPRDSAVYFCASGWTSGSSYNEQFFGPGTRLTVL.

This clonotype is termed medium-sized. The chain couples TRBV7-3 to TRBJ2-1, with TRBD2 identical over 10 bases. Germline CDR1 is SGHTA and CDR2 is FQGTGA. The ends lost 3 bases at V and 8 bases at J; junction bases unmatched: 4. The CDR3 consists of 14 residues. The CDR3 spells CASSFRTSGDEQFF. The CDR3 nucleotides read TGTGCCAGCAGCTTCCGGACTAGCGGTGATGAGCAGTTCTTC.

This sequence joins TRBV6-1 and TRBJ2-5; D might be TRBD2 (7 bases). The CDR3 length is 16 residues. Germline V CDR1 and CDR2: MNHNS, SASEGT. The V and J ends lost 8 bases and 0 bases respectively, with 19 bases between them. CDR3 amino acids: CASGGRGARDQETQYF. The CDR3 coding sequence is TGTGCCAGCGGGGGTCGGGGGGCCCGAGACCAAGAGACCCAGTACTTC.

This clonotype is a singleton in its sample. The chain employs TRBV6-1 and TRBJ1-4; D gene ambiguous. Germline V gene data show CDR1 as MNHNS and CDR2 as SASEGT. Trimming took 2 bases from V and 0 from J, leaving 4 bases between them. The CDR3 runs 14 residues. The CDR3 protein is CASSETSTNEKLFF. DNA for the CDR3: TGTGCCAGCAGTGAAACATCAACTAATGAAAAACTGTTTTTT.

CDR3 loop: CASSRTEETQYF. The CDR3 DNA reads as TGTGCCAGCAGCCGGACAGAAGAGACCCAGTACTTC. V usage is TRBV11-2 and J usage is TRBJ2-1, with D possibly TRBD1 on 6 matching bases. The DNA end is more similar to TRBJ2-5, so the J call may be wrong. Germline V gene data show CDR1 as SGHAT and CDR2 as FQNNGV. The CDR3 has 12 residues.